This T cell receptor beta chain is drawn from a study of cytomegalovirus exposure and HLA in healthy donors. The CDR3 has 15 amino acids. Germline V gives CDR1 SGDLS, CDR2 YYNGEE. The V and J ends lost 5 bases and 6 bases, in that order; junction bases with no gene match: 10. PCR employed 60 Vbeta and 13 Jbeta primers. Libraries were prepared by immunoSEQ multiplex PCR; TCRdb keeps only in-frame clonotypes and omits some of them. The data show around 130,000 clones, with roughly 85% seen just once and 6.7% held by the top ten. Findings of the study overall: A link between a missense DCLRE1C variant and TCR beta V- and J-gene trimming emerged from a later analysis. Because they were indistinguishable, some V segments, including TRBV6-2 and TRBV6-3, were excluded.

Comments on this clone: Its antigen is still unknown.

The sequence came from a woman aged 30 to 39 in good health and CMV-seropositive. This chain joins TRBV9 and TRBJ2-3; 9 nucleotides align to TRBD2. Sample: PBMCs. CDR3 protein: CASRDSGSLEDTQYF. The CDR3 nucleotides are TGTGCCAGCAGGGATAGCGGGAGTCTTGAGGATACGCAGTATTTT.